Listed below are T cell receptor beta chains from one sample, sequenced in a study of shared clonotypes between healthy human individuals. The table came from immunoSEQ multiplex PCR; TCRdb's copy has only in-frame clones and leaves some out. The sample carries over a million clones, roughly 97% recorded once. The sequencing input was naive CD4+ T cells sorted from blood. Receptors originate from a man aged 25 to 45 in good health. Both conserved end residues are part of each CDR3. Fields, in order: V gene, J gene, clone size, D gene, CDR3 protein, CDR3 DNA. A D gene is named only where the DNA matches it firmly. Size is omitted from some rows. Given values are once, few, many or a class for expanded clones.

>TRBV18|TRBJ2-2|NA|TRBD1
CASSPPTGAPTGELFF
TGTGCCAGCTCACCACCGACAGGGGCCCCCACCGGGGAGCTGTTTTTT
>TRBV7-2|TRBJ2-1|NA|TRBD2
CASSLVAGGYNEQFF
TGTGCCAGCAGCTTAGTAGCGGGAGGTTACAATGAGCAGTTCTTC
>TRBV6-6|TRBJ2-5|NA|TRBD2
CASLRTSGETQYF
TGTGCCAGCCTTAGGACTAGCGGGGAGACCCAGTACTTC
>TRBV27|TRBJ2-1|NA|NA
CASSLLEGFSYNEQFF
TGTGCCAGCAGTTTATTGGAGGGTTTTTCCTACAATGAGCAGTTCTTC
>TRBV5-5|TRBJ2-1|NA|NA
CASSSNLPLEQFF
TGTGCCAGCAGCTCGAATCTACCTCTTGAGCAGTTCTTC
>TRBV10-3|TRBJ2-4|NA|TRBD2
CAISDGLAGGPSGLYF
TGTGCCATCAGTGATGGGCTAGCGGGAGGGCCGAGTGGTTTGTACTTC
>TRBV5-1|TRBJ2-2|NA|NA
CASSLTGTTGELFF
TGCGCCAGCAGCCTGACGGGGACCACCGGGGAGCTGTTTTTT
>TRBV19|TRBJ1-5|NA|NA
CASSPMWGSNQPQHF
TGTGCCAGTAGCCCGATGTGGGGTAGCAATCAGCCCCAGCATTTT
>TRBV2|TRBJ2-7|NA|NA
CASSSYEQYF
TGTGCCAGCTCATCGTACGAGCAGTACTTC
>TRBV7-2|TRBJ2-5|NA|NA
CASSFSIQETQYF
TGTGCCAGCAGCTTTTCTATTCAAGAGACCCAGTACTTC
>TRBV2|TRBJ2-2|NA|TRBD1
CASSGTGNTGELFF
TGTGCCAGCAGTGGGACAGGGAATACCGGGGAGCTGTTTTTT
>TRBV5-4|TRBJ2-5|NA|NA
CASSLALEETQYF
TGTGCCAGCAGCTTGGCTTTAGAAGAGACCCAGTACTTC
>TRBV5-1|TRBJ2-3|NA|NA
CASSLSRPSADTQYF
TGCGCCAGCAGCTTGTCCCGACCAAGCGCAGATACGCAGTATTTT
>TRBV9|TRBJ2-2|NA|TRBD1
CASSRTGTVNTGELFF
TGTGCCAGCAGCAGAACCGGGACAGTGAACACCGGGGAGCTGTTTTTT
>TRBV5-1|TRBJ2-3|once|NA
CASSLAILDTQYF
TGCGCCAGCAGCTTGGCGATCTTAGATACGCAGTATTTT
>TRBV7-9|TRBJ2-7|NA|NA
CAREGDSYFYLYEQYF
TGTGCCAGAGAAGGGGACTCCTACTTTTACCTCTACGAGCAGTACTTC
>TRBV6-1|TRBJ1-1|NA|NA
CASSEIPRGEAFF
TGTGCCAGCAGTGAAATCCCCAGGGGTGAAGCTTTCTTT
>TRBV29-1|TRBJ2-2|once|NA
CSVAGLVGVSGELFF
TGCAGCGTTGCGGGGTTGGTAGGAGTTTCCGGGGAGCTGTTTTTT
>TRBV28|TRBJ2-1|NA|NA
CASSYPGSDYNEQFF
TGTGCCAGCAGTTATCCGGGATCCGACTACAATGAGCAGTTCTTC
>TRBV27|TRBJ2-3|few|NA
CASRGRRALTDTQYF
TGTGCCAGCCGGGGACGGCGGGCCCTCACAGATACGCAGTATTTT
>TRBV27|TRBJ2-7|NA|NA
CASGTGLQAAGVNYEQYF
TGTGCCAGTGGGACAGGACTACAGGCAGCGGGAGTTAATTACGAGCAGTACTTC
>TRBV6-5|TRBJ1-1|NA|NA
CASSSYTDTEAFF
TGTGCCAGCAGTTCATACACGGACACTGAAGCTTTCTTT